One and the same sample provided the 27 T cell receptor beta chains below, sequenced in a study of blood T cells in healthy people across ages. Primed by a sample-barcoded 5' primer and a J-beta primer mix, a second PCR proceeded for 7 to 11 cycles. TCRdb ran MiXCR on the 5' RACE reads and lists one entry per CDR3 protein. The sample includes just over 800,000 distinct CDR3 sequences, around 62% seen only once; the top ten take approximately 30%. Sample: blood. Receptors originate from a man aged 25-45 years in good health.

Remarks on this clonotype: A clone one base away is much larger, so this may be a read error. The chain is built from TRBV29-1 and TRBJ2-1, with D perhaps matching TRBD1 or TRBD2 (6 bases each). Judging by the DNA end, TRBJ2-7 fits better; the J call may be wrong. This CDR3 comprises 14 residues. Germline V gene sequence: CDR1 SQVTM, CDR2 ANQGSEA. CDR3 DNA: TGCAGCGTTGCGGGGGCTTCGACCTACAATGAGCAGTACTTC. Its translation: CSVAGASTYNEQYF.

This clonotype appeared once. V is TRBV7-2 and J is TRBJ1-4, with D uncertain. CDR3 length: 13 residues. V lost 3 bases to trimming and J lost 4 bases, with 6 bases between them. CDR1 is SGHTA, CDR2 FQGNSA, per germline. The CDR3 is CASSFTSNEKLFF. For the CDR3, the DNA is TGTGCCAGCAGCTTTACTAGTAATGAAAAACTGTTTTTT.

This clonotype was seen a handful of times. In DNA form, the CDR3 reads TGCAGCGTCGCGATCTCTGGGGCCAACGTCCTGACTTTC. It codes for CSVAISGANVLTF. This chain connects TRBV29-1 to TRBJ2-6; D unresolved. The CDR3 extends over 13 amino acids. Germline-derived CDR1 and CDR2 are SQVTM and ANQGSEA. Trimming stripped 6 bases from V and 0 bases from J, with 6 bases between. The whole variable domain, remainder taken from reference TRBV29-1 and TRBJ2-6, is SAVISQKPSRDICQRGTSLTIQCQVDSQVTMMFWYRQQPGQSLTLIATANQGSEATYESGFVIDKFPISRPNLTFSTLTVSNMSPEDSSIYLCSVAISGANVLTFGAGSRLTVL.

The chain couples TRBV3-1 to TRBJ2-1, with 10 bases matching TRBD2. Germline trimming cut 0 bases from V and 6 bases from J; bases unmatched to any gene: 5. Germline CDR1 is LGHDT and CDR2 is YNNKEL (reference sequence). The CDR3 is 16 amino acids. This CDR3 reads CASSQDTSSGGNEQFF. CDR3 coding DNA: TGTGCCAGCAGCCAAGATACGTCTAGCGGGGGCAATGAGCAGTTCTTC.

The chain joins TRBV29-1 to TRBJ2-5, with 7 bases lining up with TRBD1. This CDR3 contains 11 residues. Germline-derived CDR1 and CDR2 are SQVTM and ANQGSEA. V shed 4 bases and J 4 bases; nucleotides not matched to a gene: 0. The CDR3 loop reads CSVGQGETQYF. The DNA of the CDR3 is TGCAGCGTTGGACAGGGAGAGACCCAGTACTTC.

V is TRBV20-1 and J is TRBJ2-7; 12 positions match TRBD2. Germline lookup yields CDR1 DFQATT and CDR2 SNEGSKA (reference sequence). This CDR3 has 13 amino acids. V gave up 6 bases and J gave up 6 bases; unmatched junction bases: 6. The CDR3 DNA reads TGCAGTGCCGAACCGGGACTAGCGGGCGAGCAGTACTTC. Amino acid sequence: CSAEPGLAGEQYF.

This chain links TRBV9 with TRBJ1-6; unclear D gene. V shed 0 bases and J shed 7 bases, with 11 bases lying between them. The CDR3 spans 15 residues. Germline loops: CDR1 SGDLS, CDR2 YYNGEE. In DNA, the CDR3 is TGTGCCAGCAGCGTAGCTCTAGGGATGAATTCACCCCTCCACTTT. Translation: CASSVALGMNSPLHF.

This chain uses TRBV9 with TRBJ2-7; D remains unclear. V lost 3 bases and J lost 7, with 17 bases in between. CDR1 and CDR2 (germline): SGDLS, YYNGEE. This CDR3 is built from 14 residues. The CDR3 loop is CASSAGLLQVEQYF. For the CDR3, the DNA is TGTGCCAGCAGCGCGGGTCTCCTTCAGGTGGAGCAGTACTTC.

The rearrangement uses TRBV25-1 and TRBJ1-1, with D perhaps TRBD1 (6 bases). Trimming removed 0 bases at V and 7 bases at J, with 21 bases between. Germline CDR1 and CDR2: MGHDK and SYGVNS. CDR3 length: 17 amino acids. The CDR3 reads CASSEYKGGDALGEAFF. The CDR3 nucleotides are TGTGCCAGCAGTGAATATAAGGGGGGAGATGCTCTGGGTGAAGCTTTCTTT.

The CDR3 loop reads CASTVDRGTYNEQFF. CDR3 nucleotide sequence: TGTGCCAGCACCGTGGACAGGGGGACCTACAATGAGCAGTTCTTC. The chain is built from TRBV6-5 and TRBJ2-1; 10 bases fit TRBD1. V lost 7 bases, J lost 2 bases, and 5 bases stayed unmatched. The CDR3 has 15 residues. Germline values: CDR1 MNHEY, CDR2 SVGAGI.

The chain has TRBV2 and TRBJ2-2; D gene ambiguous. Germline CDR1 and CDR2: SNHLY and FYNNEI. V lost 3 bases to trimming and J lost 1 base, with 6 bases between them. The CDR3 runs to 14 residues. CDR3 sequence reads: CASSESMNTGELFF. CDR3 sequence (DNA): TGTGCCAGCAGTGAGTCAATGAACACCGGGGAGCTGTTTTTT. The whole variable domain, remainder taken from reference TRBV2 and TRBJ2-2, is EPEVTQTPSHQVTQMGQEVILRCVPISNHLYFYWYRQILGQKVEFLVSFYNNEISEKSEIFDDQFSVERPDGSNFTLKIRSTKLEDSAMYFCASSESMNTGELFFGEGSRLTVL.

On this clonotype: Relative to the germline gene, one junction end is altered; a read error may explain this. This chain links TRBV7-9 with TRBJ2-1, with TRBD2 matching over 8 bases. Germline CDR1 and CDR2: SEHNR and FQNEAQ (reference sequence). The CDR3 has 15 amino acids. CDR3 DNA: TGTGCCAGCAGCAACGGGCGGGGGGCCTACAATAAGCAGTTCTTC. Translated: CASSNGRGAYNKQFF.

The V call is TRBV7-2, the J call TRBJ1-1; maybe TRBD1 (5 bases). CDR1 is SGHTA, CDR2 FQGNSA, per germline. The CDR3 spans 15 residues. The V gene lost 6 bases and the J gene lost 7 bases, with 21 bases spanning the gap. CDR3 DNA sequence: TGTGCCAGCAGTCGGACCTGGGACGGATTTAATGAAGCTTTCTTT. It translates to CASSRTWDGFNEAFF.

The chain employs TRBV5-5 and TRBJ2-5, with D tentatively TRBD1 or TRBD2 (5 bases each). Trimming stripped 1 base from V and 2 bases from J, with 12 bases between. CDR1 is SGHKS and CDR2 is YYEKEE in the germline V gene (reference sequence). This CDR3 region has 15 residues. The CDR3, as DNA: TGTGCCAGCAGCTTGTCCGGGACCTATCAAGAGACCCAGTACTTC. Protein product: CASSLSGTYQETQYF.

This clonotype was recorded a few times. V and J are TRBV18 and TRBJ2-1, with 9 positions matching TRBD2. The CDR3 consists of 14 residues. V gave up 6 bases and J gave up 5 bases; unmatched junction bases: 5. CDR1 and CDR2 from the germline V gene are KGHSH and LQKENI. CDR3 nucleotides: TGTGCCAGCTCGCCGGGACTAGCTGACAATGAGCAGTTCTTC. Translated: CASSPGLADNEQFF.

The rearrangement links TRBV5-1 to TRBJ2-7, with D perhaps matching TRBD2 (5 bases). The germline V gene encodes CDR1 SGHRS and CDR2 YFSETQ. The CDR3 is 15 residues long. V was clipped by 4 bases and J by 3 bases, with 17 bases between them. The DNA of the CDR3 is TGCGCCAGCAGCCGGTCCGGACGAGGGAACTACGAGCAGTACTTC. Encoded protein: CASSRSGRGNYEQYF.

V usage is TRBV7-6 and J usage is TRBJ2-7, with TRBD1 identical over 8 bases. The CDR3 consists of 14 residues. Trimming at V came to 3 bases and at J to 7 bases, leaving 8 bases not matched to a gene. CDR1 is SGHVS, CDR2 FNYEAQ, per germline. Here the CDR3 DNA reads TGTGCCAGCAGCTTCAGCGCAGGGGGCAGTGAGCAGTACTTC. Its protein product is CASSFSAGGSEQYF. Using reference TRBV7-6 and TRBJ2-7 for the parts outside the CDR3, the full variable domain is GAGVSQSPRYKVTKRGQDVALRCDPISGHVSLYWYRQALGQGPEFLTYFNYEAQQDKSGLPNDRFSAERPEGSISTLTIQRTEQRDSAMYRCASSFSAGGSEQYFGPGTRLTVT.

The rearrangement uses TRBV4-3 and TRBJ2-1; no firm D call. Looked up from germline, CDR1 is LGHNA and CDR2 is YSLEER. V shed 3 bases and J shed 5 bases, with 14 bases lying between them. The CDR3 length is 15 residues. The DNA for the CDR3 is TGCGCCAGCAGCCAGACTCTAGGAGAGAACAATGAGCAGTTCTTC. Protein: CASSQTLGENNEQFF.

The sample holds a few counts of this clonotype. The V gene is TRBV5-1, the J gene TRBJ2-5, with 9 positions matching TRBD1. The CDR3 spans 15 residues. The V and J ends lost 4 bases and 5 bases, in that order; junction bases with no gene match: 9. The germline V gene has CDR1 SGHRS and CDR2 YFSETQ. The CDR3 region is CASSPGTGMRETQYF. CDR3 nucleotides: TGCGCCAGCAGCCCCGGGACAGGGATGAGGGAGACCCAGTACTTC. Using reference TRBV5-1 and TRBJ2-5 for the parts outside the CDR3, the full variable domain is KAGVTQTPRYLIKTRGQQVTLSCSPISGHRSVSWYQQTPGQGLQFLFEYFSETQRNKGNFPGRFSGRQFSNSRSEMNVSTLELGDSALYLCASSPGTGMRETQYFGPGTRLLVL.

The CDR3 here is CASSPKRAVQFF. The CDR3 region has the DNA TGTGCCAGCAGCCCTAAGCGGGCAGTACAGTTCTTC. The gene calls are TRBV6-5 and TRBJ2-1, with a possible D match to TRBD2 (6 bases). The V end was cut by 6 bases, the J end by 13 bases, with 16 bases between. The CDR3 covers 12 residues. Per the germline V gene, CDR1 is MNHEY and CDR2 is SVGAGI.

This chain links TRBV20-1 with TRBJ1-1, with D perhaps matching TRBD1 (6 bases). This CDR3 contains 16 residues. Looked up from germline, CDR1 is DFQATT and CDR2 is SNEGSKA (reference sequence). V was shortened by 0 bases and J by 5 bases, with 19 bases between the two germline ends. The CDR3 loop reads CSARDRGGARQTEAFF. The CDR3 DNA reads as TGCAGTGCTAGAGATCGGGGGGGGGCTCGACAGACTGAAGCTTTCTTT.

This clonotype has a single count. The chain recombines TRBV20-1 with TRBJ2-1; either TRBD1 or TRBD2 may supply D (6 bases each). The J call may be faulty, since TRBJ2-7 better matches the DNA end. Per the germline V gene, CDR1 is DFQATT and CDR2 is SNEGSKA (reference sequence). The CDR3 sequence is 16 residues long. The CDR3 sequence is CSAIYRGAIAYNEQYF. CDR3 in DNA: TGCAGTGCGATTTATAGGGGGGCTATTGCGTACAATGAGCAGTACTTC.

This chain uses TRBV6-5 with TRBJ2-1; the D gene is possibly TRBD1 (5 bases). Judging by the DNA end, TRBJ2-7 fits better; the J call may be wrong. Germline V gene sequence: CDR1 MNHEY, CDR2 SVGAGI. This CDR3 has 13 residues. CDR3 sequence: CASSPTVTYEQYF. In DNA form, the CDR3 reads TGTGCCAGCAGTCCGACAGTAACCTACGAGCAGTACTTC.

The rearrangement links TRBV29-1 to TRBJ2-3; 12 bases are a match to TRBD2. The germline gives CDR1 SQVTM, CDR2 ANQGSEA. Losses at the gene ends were 5 bases for V and 2 bases for J; bases not matched to a gene: 5. CDR3 size: 15 residues. The CDR3 spells CSVTTSGGFTDTQYF. The CDR3 region has the DNA TGCAGCGTTACGACTAGCGGGGGTTTCACAGATACGCAGTATTTT.

The chain uses TRBV7-8 and TRBJ2-3; D gene unclear. CDR3 size: 16 residues. CDR1 and CDR2 (germline): SGHVS, FQNEAQ. The V and J ends lost 4 bases and 3 bases respectively, with 17 bases between them. The DNA for the CDR3 is TGTGCCAGCAGCTCTGACTTTGGGAATCGGACAGATACGCAGTATTTT. Encoded protein: CASSSDFGNRTDTQYF.

This clonotype was recorded once. J is TRBJ2-1 and V is TRBV7-2, with D maybe TRBD2 (5 bases). Trimming pared 5 bases from V and 10 bases from J, leaving 12 bases between. The CDR3 runs to 12 residues. Germline-derived CDR1 and CDR2 are SGHTA and FQGNSA. CDR3 region: CASSTQRREQFF. The CDR3, as DNA: TGTGCCAGCAGCACCCAGCGGAGGGAGCAGTTCTTC. Combining the CDR3 with reference TRBV7-2 and TRBJ2-1 gives the whole variable domain GAGVSQSPSNKVTEKGKDVELRCDPISGHTALYWYRQSLGQGLEFLIYFQGNSAPDKSGLPSDRFSAERTGGSVSTLTIQRTQQEDSAVYLCASSTQRREQFFGPGTRLTVL.

The rearrangement uses TRBV18 and TRBJ2-1, with 9 nucleotides matching TRBD1. Losses at the gene ends were 3 bases for V and 6 bases for J; bases not matched to a gene: 6. The CDR3 loop spans 15 amino acids. Per germline, CDR1 KGHSH and CDR2 LQKENI. The CDR3 spells CASSPPGTGFNEQFF. DNA for the CDR3: TGTGCCAGCTCACCCCCCGGGACAGGGTTCAATGAGCAGTTCTTC. The variable domain in full, completed from reference TRBV18 and TRBJ2-1, reads NAGVMQNPRHLVRRRGQEARLRCSPMKGHSHVYWYRQLPEEGLKFMVYLQKENIIDESGMPKERFSAEFPKEGPSILRIQQVVRGDSAAYFCASSPPGTGFNEQFFGPGTRLTVL.